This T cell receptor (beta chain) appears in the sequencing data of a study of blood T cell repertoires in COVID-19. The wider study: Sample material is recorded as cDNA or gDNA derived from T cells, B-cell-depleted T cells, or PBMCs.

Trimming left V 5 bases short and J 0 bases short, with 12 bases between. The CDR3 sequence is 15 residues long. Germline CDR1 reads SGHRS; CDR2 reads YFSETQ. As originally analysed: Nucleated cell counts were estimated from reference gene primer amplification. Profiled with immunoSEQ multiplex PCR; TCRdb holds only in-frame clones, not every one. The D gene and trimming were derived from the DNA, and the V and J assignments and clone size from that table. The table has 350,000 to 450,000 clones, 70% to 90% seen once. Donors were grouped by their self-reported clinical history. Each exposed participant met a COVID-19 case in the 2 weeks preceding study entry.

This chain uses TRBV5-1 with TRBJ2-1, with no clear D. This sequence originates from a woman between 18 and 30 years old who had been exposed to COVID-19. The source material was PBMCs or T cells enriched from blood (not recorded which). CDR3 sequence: CASRLERSSYNEQFF. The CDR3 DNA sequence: TGCGCCAGCAGGCTGGAGAGGAGCTCCTACAATGAGCAGTTCTTC.